This entry lists 14 T cell receptor beta chains sequenced from one sample in a study of blood T cell repertoires in COVID-19. Here immunoSEQ multiplex PCR was the method, and the copy in TCRdb shows in-frame clones only, minus some. The table lists roughly 330,000 clones, approximately 88% of them singletons. The sequencing sample was made of peripheral blood. The receptors come from a man between 18 and 29 years old who had recovered from COVID-19.

The chain is built from TRBV5-1 and TRBJ2-1, with TRBD2 identical over 9 bases. Germline values: CDR1 SGHRS, CDR2 YFSETQ. CDR3 length equals 16 residues. V lost 0 bases, J lost 8 bases, and 9 bases stayed unmatched. The CDR3 here is CASSLVAGGNSDEQFF. The CDR3 bases are TGCGCCAGCAGCTTGGTGGCGGGGGGGAACTCCGATGAGCAGTTCTTC. The full variable domain, completed using reference TRBV5-1 and TRBJ2-1, is KAGVTQTPRYLIKTRGQQVTLSCSPISGHRSVSWYQQTPGQGLQFLFEYFSETQRNKGNFPGRFSGRQFSNSRSEMNVSTLELGDSALYLCASSLVAGGNSDEQFFGPGTRLTVL.

The rearrangement links TRBV5-1 to TRBJ1-1; D gene ambiguous. The CDR3 sequence is 15 residues long. V was cut by 0 bases and J by 1 base, with 10 bases left in between. The germline gives CDR1 SGHRS, CDR2 YFSETQ. The CDR3 DNA reads as TGCGCCAGCAGCTTGGGTCAGTCGAAGAACACTGAAGCTTTCTTT. It specifies CASSLGQSKNTEAFF. Supplemented by reference TRBV5-1 and TRBJ1-1, the full variable domain reads KAGVTQTPRYLIKTRGQQVTLSCSPISGHRSVSWYQQTPGQGLQFLFEYFSETQRNKGNFPGRFSGRQFSNSRSEMNVSTLELGDSALYLCASSLGQSKNTEAFFGQGTRLTVV.

This clone was picked up a small number of times. This sequence joins TRBV30 and TRBJ1-1, with D perhaps matching TRBD1 (5 bases). The germline CDR1 and CDR2 sequences are GTSNPN and SVGIG (reference sequence). V was trimmed by 3 bases and J by 0 bases, leaving 11 bases between them. The CDR3 sequence is 14 residues long. The CDR3 is CAWSLTAMNTEAFF. CDR3 nucleotides: TGTGCCTGGAGCCTGACAGCCATGAACACTGAAGCTTTCTTT.

The chain combines TRBV2 with TRBJ2-7, with D maybe TRBD2 (6 bases). V dropped 10 bases and J dropped 1 base, with 20 bases sitting between them. The CDR3 is 15 residues long. Germline CDR1 and CDR2: SNHLY and FYNNEI. The DNA for the CDR3 is TGTGCCATCACACCCCAGGAGGGTCCTTCCTACGAGCAGTACTTC. Translation: CAITPQEGPSYEQYF. Combining the CDR3 with reference TRBV2 and TRBJ2-7 gives the whole variable domain EPEVTQTPSHQVTQMGQEVILRCVPISNHLYFYWYRQILGQKVEFLVSFYNNEISEKSEIFDDQFSVERPDGSNFTLKIRSTKLEDSAMYFCAITPQEGPSYEQYFGPGTRLTVT.

The chain combines TRBV18 with TRBJ1-1, with D possibly matching TRBD1 (5 bases). The CDR3 is made up of 14 amino acids. V lost 4 bases to trimming and J lost 1 base, with 10 bases between them. Per the germline V gene, CDR1 is KGHSH and CDR2 is LQKENI. The CDR3: CASSQQEENTEAFF. DNA of the CDR3: TGTGCCAGCTCACAACAGGAAGAGAACACTGAAGCTTTCTTT.

There are a few counts of this clone. The V call is TRBV5-8, the J call TRBJ1-2; D may be TRBD1 (5 bases). The CDR3 is made up of 15 amino acids. Trimming left V 4 bases short and J 4 bases short, with 17 bases between. Germline-derived CDR1 and CDR2 are SGHTS and YDEGEE. Written as DNA, the CDR3 is TGTGCCAGCAGCGCGTGGGGGGGAGCGAGCTATGGCTACACCTTC. The encoded protein is CASSAWGGASYGYTF.

The rearrangement links TRBV7-2 to TRBJ2-7; 7 nucleotides line up with TRBD2. The CDR3 has 17 amino acids. V trimming: 2 bases; J trimming: 3 bases; junction bases outside the gene matches: 13. Germline CDR1 is SGHTA and CDR2 is FQGNSA. The CDR3 coding sequence is TGTGCCAGCAGCTTATATCAGGGAGGCTGGGGGGGCTACGAGCAGTACTTC. Translated: CASSLYQGGWGGYEQYF.

The rearrangement links TRBV3-1 (or the pseudogene TRBV3-2) to TRBJ2-1, with TRBD2 matching over 13 bases. The CDR3 has 15 residues. The J segment lost 6 bases and the V segment lost 2 bases, leaving 1 base of the junction unmatched. CDR1 and CDR2 (germline): LGHDT, YNNKEL (reference sequence). The CDR3 nucleotides read TGTGCCAGCAGCCAAAGGACTAGCGGGAGCAATGAGCAGTTCTTC. The encoded protein is CASSQRTSGSNEQFF.

This clone came up a few times. This rearrangement joins TRBV18 to TRBJ1-6; D unclear. The germline gives CDR1 KGHSH, CDR2 LQKENI. The CDR3 runs 13 residues. V was shortened by 3 bases and J by 3 bases, with 3 bases between the two germline ends. The CDR3: CASSPGYNSPLHF. The CDR3, as DNA: TGTGCCAGCTCACCCGGCTATAATTCACCCCTCCACTTT. Full variable domain (missing parts from reference TRBV18 and TRBJ1-6): NAGVMQNPRHLVRRRGQEARLRCSPMKGHSHVYWYRQLPEEGLKFMVYLQKENIIDESGMPKERFSAEFPKEGPSILRIQQVVRGDSAAYFCASSPGYNSPLHFGNGTRLTVT.

The chain links TRBV4-3 to TRBJ1-4; 9 bases match TRBD1. V was clipped by 4 bases and J by 7 bases; unmatched bases: 13. The CDR3 is 17 amino acids. Germline CDR1 and CDR2: LGHNA and YSLEER. In DNA, the CDR3 is TGCGCCAGCAGCCTCAACAGGGGGCTGGTTCTAGGTGAAAAACTGTTTTTT. It yields the protein CASSLNRGLVLGEKLFF.

The chain couples TRBV19 to TRBJ1-1, with 7 bases identical to TRBD1. The V segment lost 3 bases and the J segment 0 bases; nucleotides outside the gene matches: 4. This CDR3 has 15 residues. Germline CDR1 is LNHDA and CDR2 is SQIVND (reference sequence). As DNA, the CDR3 is TGTGCCAGTAGTATCGCGGACAGGATGAACACTGAAGCTTTCTTT. Its translation is CASSIADRMNTEAFF.

This sequence joins TRBV9 and TRBJ2-2, with 9 bases matching TRBD1. CDR1 and CDR2 from the germline V gene are SGDLS and YYNGEE. The trim removed 4 bases at V and 6 bases at J, leaving 7 bases unmatched. This CDR3 comprises 15 residues. CDR3 DNA: TGTGCCAGCAGCTCCACCGGGACAGGGCCCGGGGAGCTGTTTTTT. This gives the protein CASSSTGTGPGELFF.

The rearrangement joins TRBV19 to TRBJ1-5; 9 bases line up with TRBD1. J gave up 2 bases and V 6 bases, and 8 bases lay outside the gene matches. CDR3 length equals 16 residues. Per germline, CDR1 LNHDA and CDR2 SQIVND (reference sequence). This CDR3 reads CASSQTGGSGNQPQHF. CDR3 sequence (DNA): TGTGCCAGTAGCCAAACAGGGGGCAGCGGCAATCAGCCCCAGCATTTT.

The J gene is TRBJ1-2, the V gene TRBV7-9; TRBD1 is a possible D gene (6 bases). Deletions cut 4 bases from V and 8 bases from J, with 11 bases between. This CDR3 spans 12 amino acids. The germline gives CDR1 SEHNR, CDR2 FQNEAQ (reference sequence). The CDR3 DNA reads as TGTGCCAGCAGCTCGGACAGACTGGGCTACACCTTC. The encoded protein is CASSSDRLGYTF.